Shown below are 16 T cell receptor beta chains from a single sample sequenced in a study of blood T cell repertoires in COVID-19. Produced via immunoSEQ multiplex PCR; TCRdb's table is partial and in-frame only. The table shows fewer than 350,000 clones, with over 80% occurring only once. The sample taken for sequencing was peripheral blood. The receptors here all came from a woman aged 45-65 years with active or convalescent COVID-19.

This clone was counted between two and nine times. The chain is built from TRBV11-3 and TRBJ2-1; 10 bases align to TRBD2. The V gene end was trimmed by 1 base and the J gene end by 3 bases; junction bases not matched to a gene: 9. This CDR3 is 18 amino acids long. Germline assignment: CDR1 SGHNT and CDR2 YENEEA. For the CDR3, the DNA is TGTGCCAGCAGCTTAGGTATAGCGGGAGGCCCGGTCTACAATGAGCAGTTCTTC. Amino acids: CASSLGIAGGPVYNEQFF.

J is TRBJ2-3 and V is TRBV13; 10 bases match TRBD2. This CDR3 has 15 residues. The V and J ends lost 2 bases and 7 bases, in that order; junction bases with no gene match: 6. Germline-derived CDR1 and CDR2 are PRHDT and FYEKMQ (reference sequence). CDR3 in amino acids: CASSLPSGSGNTQYF. As DNA, the CDR3 is TGTGCCAGCAGCTTACCTAGCGGGAGTGGGAATACGCAGTATTTT.

J is TRBJ2-7 and V is TRBV4-1; the match to TRBD2 covers 7 bases. CDR3 length equals 14 residues. The V and J ends lost 1 base and 3 bases, in that order; junction bases with no gene match: 3. The germline V gene encodes CDR1 MGHRA and CDR2 YSYEKL. The CDR3 DNA reads as TGCGCCAGCAGCCAAGTTGGACTAGTCTACGAGCAGTACTTC. Translated: CASSQVGLVYEQYF.

The gene calls are TRBV19 and TRBJ2-1; 8 bases line up with TRBD2. This CDR3 has 14 amino acids. Germline CDR1 LNHDA, CDR2 SQIVND (reference sequence). Trimming cost V 3 bases and J 8 bases; bases outside gene matches: 6. The DNA for the CDR3 is TGTGCCAGTAGTATGAGCGGGAGTATCTATGAGCAGTTCTTC. Translating it yields CASSMSGSIYEQFF.

The genes are TRBV14 and TRBJ1-5; no clear D gene. The germline V and J ends were trimmed by 0 bases and 10 bases, with 10 bases remaining between them. The germline CDR1 and CDR2 sequences are SGHDN and FVKESK. The CDR3 spans 13 residues. In nucleotides, the CDR3 is TGTGCCAGCAGCCAAGATCAGGCTTCTCCCCAGCATTTT. Protein: CASSQDQASPQHF.

This chain joins TRBV19 and TRBJ2-7, with 7 bases lining up with TRBD1. CDR1 and CDR2 from the germline V gene are LNHDA and SQIVND (reference sequence). The CDR3 length is 13 residues. With 6 bases clipped from V and 5 bases from J, the junction kept 7 bases outside the gene matches. The CDR3: CASRATGDHEQYF. The CDR3 DNA reads TGTGCCAGTAGAGCCACAGGGGACCACGAGCAGTACTTC.

The V gene is TRBV7-3, the J gene TRBJ2-1; TRBD2 aligns across 10 bases. After removal of 4 bases from V and 7 bases from J, the junction contained 10 bases not matched to a gene. The CDR3 extends over 16 amino acids. The V gene's germline CDR1 is SGHTA and CDR2 FQGTGA. CDR3 DNA sequence: TGTGCCAGCAGCTACATCCCCGGGACTAGCGAAAATGAGCAGTTCTTC. The encoded protein is CASSYIPGTSENEQFF. The full variable domain, in which reference TRBV7-3 and TRBJ2-1 provide the parts outside the CDR3, is GAGVSQTPSNKVTEKGKYVELRCDPISGHTALYWYRQSLGQGPEFLIYFQGTGAADDSGLPNDRFFAVRPEGSVSTLKIQRTERGDSAVYLCASSYIPGTSENEQFFGPGTRLTVL.

The gene calls are TRBV11-2 and TRBJ2-1; 8 bases are shared with TRBD2. With V trimmed by 3 bases and J by 6 bases, 10 bases remained unmatched. CDR1 is SGHAT and CDR2 is FQNNGV in the germline V gene. The CDR3 loop spans 16 amino acids. The CDR3 sequence is CASSLGPGLGINEQFF. Written as DNA, the CDR3 is TGTGCCAGCAGCTTGGGTCCGGGACTAGGAATCAATGAGCAGTTCTTC.

The CDR3 DNA sequence: TGTGCCAGCAGCCAAGATGTGTCCAGGTCCTACGGCTACACCTTC. Translating gives CASSQDVSRSYGYTF. The chain carries TRBV3-1 (or the pseudogene TRBV3-2) and TRBJ1-2; D is undetermined. This CDR3 has 15 amino acids. Germline CDR1 LGHDT, CDR2 YNNKEL (reference sequence). The V gene lost 0 bases and the J gene lost 8 bases, with 16 bases spanning the gap.

The genes are TRBV18 and TRBJ1-4; D is undetermined. CDR3 length equals 14 residues. V lost 3 bases and J lost 8, with 13 bases in between. The germline V gene has CDR1 KGHSH and CDR2 LQKENI. The CDR3 DNA reads as TGTGCCAGCTCACCTAGAAACTCACAGGAAAAACTGTTTTTT. Protein sequence: CASSPRNSQEKLFF. Together with reference TRBV18 and TRBJ1-4, the CDR3 gives the full variable domain: NAGVMQNPRHLVRRRGQEARLRCSPMKGHSHVYWYRQLPEEGLKFMVYLQKENIIDESGMPKERFSAEFPKEGPSILRIQQVVRGDSAAYFCASSPRNSQEKLFFGSGTQLSVL.

The V and J genes are TRBV9 and TRBJ1-2; TRBD1 matches at 7 bases. Germline V gene data show CDR1 as SGDLS and CDR2 as YYNGEE. V trimming: 3 bases; J trimming: 6 bases; junction bases outside the gene matches: 11. There are 15 residues in the CDR3. The CDR3 nucleotides read TGTGCCAGCAGCGACCGGACGGGGACAGCGCATGGCTACACCTTC. Translated: CASSDRTGTAHGYTF.

This chain links TRBV27 with TRBJ2-2; TRBD1 is a possible D gene (5 bases). V lost 0 bases and J lost 6, with 17 bases in between. Germline values: CDR1 MNHEY, CDR2 SMNVEV (reference sequence). CDR3 length equals 17 residues. The CDR3: CASSLSWGLSSPGELFF. The CDR3 DNA reads as TGTGCCAGCAGTTTATCGTGGGGCCTCAGCTCTCCCGGGGAGCTGTTTTTT.

This chain connects TRBV2 to TRBJ1-2; D unresolved. CDR3 length: 13 amino acids. Trimming stripped 1 base from V and 4 bases from J, with 7 bases between. Germline V gene sequence: CDR1 SNHLY, CDR2 FYNNEI. The CDR3 nucleotides read TGTGCCAGCAGTGAAGGGGCCGTCTATGGCTACACCTTC. Encoded protein: CASSEGAVYGYTF.

V usage is TRBV6-5 and J usage is TRBJ2-7, with D maybe TRBD1 (5 bases). The CDR3 spans 13 residues. The germline V gene has CDR1 MNHEY and CDR2 SVGAGI. Trimming pared 5 bases from V and 2 bases from J, leaving 10 bases between. The DNA of the CDR3 is TGTGCCAGCAGTCAGGGCCCTACCTACGAGCAGTACTTC. As protein: CASSQGPTYEQYF.

The rearrangement uses TRBV19 and TRBJ2-7; D is perhaps TRBD2 (5 bases). The CDR3 covers 13 residues. CDR1 is LNHDA, CDR2 SQIVND, per germline (reference sequence). Deletions cut 11 bases from V and 5 bases from J, with 19 bases between. The CDR3 sequence: CARTPRSGHEQYF. The CDR3 DNA reads TGTGCCCGAACACCCAGAAGCGGCCACGAGCAGTACTTC.

The chain has TRBV27 and TRBJ1-2, with 8 bases lining up with TRBD1. V was pared by 4 bases and J by 8 bases, with 9 bases of the junction left unmatched. The CDR3 is 14 residues long. Germline CDR1 MNHEY, CDR2 SMNVEV (reference sequence). This chain's CDR3 is CASSYNRGSVGYTF. The CDR3 coding sequence is TGTGCCAGCAGTTATAACAGGGGGTCGGTCGGCTACACCTTC.